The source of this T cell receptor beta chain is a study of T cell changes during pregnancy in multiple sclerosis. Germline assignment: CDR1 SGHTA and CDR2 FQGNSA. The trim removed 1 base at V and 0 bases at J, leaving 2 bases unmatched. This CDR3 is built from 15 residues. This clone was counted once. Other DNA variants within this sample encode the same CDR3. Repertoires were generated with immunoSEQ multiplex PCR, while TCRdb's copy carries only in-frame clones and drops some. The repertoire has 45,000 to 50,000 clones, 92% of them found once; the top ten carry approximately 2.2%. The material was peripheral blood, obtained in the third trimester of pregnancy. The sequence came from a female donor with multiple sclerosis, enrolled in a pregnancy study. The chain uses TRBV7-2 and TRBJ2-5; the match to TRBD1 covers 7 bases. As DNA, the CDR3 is TGTGCCAGCAGCTTAGGACAGGGAAACCAAGAGACCCAGTACTTC. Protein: CASSLGQGNQETQYF. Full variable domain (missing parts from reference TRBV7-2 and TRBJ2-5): GAGVSQSPSNKVTEKGKDVELRCDPISGHTALYWYRQSLGQGLEFLIYFQGNSAPDKSGLPSDRFSAERTGGSVSTLTIQRTQQEDSAVYLCASSLGQGNQETQYFGPGTRLLVL.